The entry below describes one TCR beta chain. Its target is unknown. Germline V gene lookup returns CDR1 KGHSH and CDR2 LQKENI. Trimming shortened V by 3 bases and J by 2 bases, and 11 bases separated the two germline ends. The CDR3 has 14 amino acids. The source of the sample is a study of cytomegalovirus exposure and HLA in healthy donors. Notes on the study in general: Previous analysis showed most TCR beta V segments were productive about 87% or about 30% of the time.

Primers: 60 Vbeta forward and 13 Jbeta reverse. TCRdb's copy holds only in-frame clones and misses some; the assay was immunoSEQ multiplex PCR. The data contain around 140,000 clones, 65% to 80% of them singletons. This chain joins TRBV18 and TRBJ2-7, with a weak D call TRBD2 (5 bases). This sequence was found in a male donor in good health and CMV-seronegative. Sequenced input: PBMCs. The CDR3 here is CASSPYEGTYEQYF. In DNA, the CDR3 is TGTGCCAGCTCACCGTACGAGGGAACCTACGAGCAGTACTTC.